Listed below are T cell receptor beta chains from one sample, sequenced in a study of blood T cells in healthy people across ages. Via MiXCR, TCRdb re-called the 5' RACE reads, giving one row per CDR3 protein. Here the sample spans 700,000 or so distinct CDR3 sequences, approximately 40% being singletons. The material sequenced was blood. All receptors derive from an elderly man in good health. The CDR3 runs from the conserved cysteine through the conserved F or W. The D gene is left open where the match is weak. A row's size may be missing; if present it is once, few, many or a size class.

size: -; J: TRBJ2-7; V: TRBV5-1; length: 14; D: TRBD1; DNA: TGCGCCAGCAGCAGATCACAGGGGATCTACGAGCAGTACTTC; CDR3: CASSRSQGIYEQYF
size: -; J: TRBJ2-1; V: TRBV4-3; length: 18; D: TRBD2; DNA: TGCGCCAGCAGCCAAGGAACTCTAGCGGGGACTTTTACAGATGAGCAGTTCTTC; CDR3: CASSQGTLAGTFTDEQFF
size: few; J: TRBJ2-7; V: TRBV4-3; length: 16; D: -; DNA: TGCGCCAGCAGCCAAGGAACCGGGACTGGAGCCTACGAGCAGTACTTC; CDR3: CASSQGTGTGAYEQYF
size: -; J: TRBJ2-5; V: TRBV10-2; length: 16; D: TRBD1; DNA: TGCGCCAGCAGCCACCCGGGACAGTTGGCCCAAGAGACCCAGTACTTC; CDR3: CASSHPGQLAQETQYF
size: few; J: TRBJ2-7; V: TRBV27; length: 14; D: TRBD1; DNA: TGTGCCAGCAGTTTATACGGACAGGGAGAGCAGCAGTACTTC; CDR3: CASSLYGQGEQQYF
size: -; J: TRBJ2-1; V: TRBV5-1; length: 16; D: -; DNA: TGCGCCAGCTACTTAACTCCGGGACAAATTTACAATGAGCAGTTCTTC; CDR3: CASYLTPGQIYNEQFF
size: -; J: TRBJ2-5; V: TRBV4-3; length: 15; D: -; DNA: TGCGCCAGCAGCCAGGAGAAATCAAGGCAAGAGACCCAGTACTTC; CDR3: CASSQEKSRQETQYF
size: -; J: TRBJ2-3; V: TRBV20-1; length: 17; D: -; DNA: TGCAGTGCTAGGTCTATAACTAGCTCCTCTGGCACAGATACGCAGTATTTT; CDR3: CSARSITSSSGTDTQYF
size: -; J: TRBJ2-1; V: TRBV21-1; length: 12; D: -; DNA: TGTGCCAGCAGCAAAGGAAGGGTTGTGCAGTTCTTC; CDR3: CASSKGRVVQFF
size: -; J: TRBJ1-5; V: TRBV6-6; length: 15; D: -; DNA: TGTGCCAGCAGTCAAACCGGGACGGGGAATCAGCCCCAGCATTTT; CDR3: CASSQTGTGNQPQHF
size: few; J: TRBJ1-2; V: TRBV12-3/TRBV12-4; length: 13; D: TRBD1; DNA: TGTGCCAGCAGTTTAGTCTCAGGGGGTGGCTACACCTTC; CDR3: CASSLVSGGGYTF
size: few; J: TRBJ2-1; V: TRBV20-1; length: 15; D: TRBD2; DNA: TGCAGTGCCCCGCCGGGGACTAGTCCCTTGGATGAGCAGTTCTTC; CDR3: CSAPPGTSPLDEQFF